One TCR beta chain is described in this entry. V lost 1 base and J lost 5; bases outside the gene matches: 10. Germline V gives CDR1 LGHNA, CDR2 YNFKEQ. CDR3 length: 17 residues. This specimen belongs to a study of blood T cell repertoires in COVID-19. As for the study in general: Material from acute and convalescent COVID-19 was sourced from the United States, Italy and Spain.

Here immunoSEQ multiplex PCR was the method, and the copy in TCRdb shows in-frame clones only, minus some. Among about 130,000 clones listed, about four fifths were seen once. Specimen: peripheral blood. The source is a woman in her thirties who had recovered from COVID-19. J is TRBJ2-1 and V is TRBV4-2; 8 positions agree with TRBD2. CDR3 protein: CASSQGDRGGVHNEQFF. CDR3 nucleotides: TGTGCCAGCAGCCAAGGGGATCGGGGGGGCGTCCACAATGAGCAGTTCTTC.